This T cell receptor (beta chain) appears in the sequencing data of a study of beta chain features in type 1 diabetes. Study in general: All samples yielded roughly 100,000,000 examined sorted cells. Findings and limits, study-wide: Reduced insertions and increased deletions marked VDJ junctions in type 1 diabetes patients. Moderate yet significant TCRB CDR3 shortening was seen in Type 1 diabetes patients in all four CD4+ subsets.

This clone was recorded a few times. Antigen unknown. The isolated RNA, all of it, was reverse transcribed, so expressed TCRB transcripts were what got sequenced. The table came from immunoSEQ multiplex PCR; TCRdb's copy has only in-frame clones and leaves some out. The table has over 200,000 clones, about a tenth seen once. Germline assignment: CDR1 LNHDA and CDR2 SQIVND (reference sequence). This CDR3 is built from 15 residues. V gave up 7 bases and J gave up 5 bases, with 15 bases separating them. The source of this sequence is a young man with type 1 diabetes. The chain recombines TRBV19 with TRBJ1-6; D not resolved. The source material was naive CD4+ T cells from blood. Here the CDR3 reads CASTPQFSHNSPLHF. Here the CDR3 DNA reads TGTGCCAGTACTCCACAGTTCTCACATAATTCACCCCTCCACTTT.